Described below is a single T cell receptor beta chain sequence and its context. CDR3 length: 16 amino acids. With V trimmed by 0 bases and J by 0 bases, 2 bases remained unmatched. Germline CDR1 SGHRS, CDR2 YFSETQ. Measured with immunoSEQ multiplex PCR; TCRdb has only the in-frame clones, and not every one. The sample records about 120,000 clones, under 80% being singletons. The source of the sample is a study of blood T cell repertoires in COVID-19. The material sequenced was peripheral blood. The rearrangement joins TRBV5-1 to TRBJ2-3; 9 bases fit TRBD2. The receptor was derived from a man in his sixties or seventies with acute or convalescent COVID-19. This chain's CDR3 is CASSLGAGGSTDTQYF. Here the CDR3 DNA reads TGCGCCAGCAGCTTGGGGGCGGGGGGGAGCACAGATACGCAGTATTTT. The entire variable domain, with the rest obtained from reference TRBV5-1 and TRBJ2-3, is as follows: KAGVTQTPRYLIKTRGQQVTLSCSPISGHRSVSWYQQTPGQGLQFLFEYFSETQRNKGNFPGRFSGRQFSNSRSEMNVSTLELGDSALYLCASSLGAGGSTDTQYFGPGTRLTVL.